The rows below give T cell receptor beta chains drawn from one sample of a study of T cells in Graves' hyperthyroidism and ophthalmopathy. TCRdb called the multiplex PCR reads again in MiXCR, with one record for every CDR3 protein. The table shows around 340,000 distinct CDR3 sequences, with 17% occurring only once. Input material: blood. Source of these receptors: a woman in her 30s with Graves' hyperthyroidism that later progressed to Graves' ophthalmopathy. Each CDR3 is given with its conserved first and last residue. Fields, in order: CDR3 protein, CDR3 DNA, D gene, V gene, J gene, clone size. A D gene is named only where the DNA matches it firmly. Rows give clone size only sometimes, using once, few, many, or a class for an expanded clone.

cdr3_aa: CASTPSGWVFNEQFF; cdr3_nt: TGTGCCAGCACCCCATCCGGGTGGGTATTCAATGAGCAGTTCTTC; d_call: .; v_call: TRBV12-3/TRBV12-4; j_call: TRBJ2-1; clone_size: many
cdr3_aa: CASSPSKATTNEKLFF; cdr3_nt: TGTGCCAGCTCACCATCCAAGGCTACAACTAATGAAAAACTGTTTTTT; d_call: .; v_call: TRBV18; j_call: TRBJ1-4; clone_size: many
cdr3_aa: CASSEGVDGTSNF; cdr3_nt: TGTGCCAGCAGTGAAGGGGTGGACGGGACATCGAACTTC; d_call: .; v_call: TRBV6-1; j_call: TRBJ2-5; clone_size: .
cdr3_aa: CASSSDMNTEAFF; cdr3_nt: TGTGCCAGCAGTTCCGACATGAACACTGAAGCTTTCTTT; d_call: .; v_call: TRBV28; j_call: TRBJ1-1; clone_size: many
cdr3_aa: CASSLPRVVKETQYF; cdr3_nt: TGTGCCAGCAGCTTACCACGAGTTGTAAAAGAGACCCAGTACTTC; d_call: .; v_call: TRBV7-8; j_call: TRBJ2-5; clone_size: few
cdr3_aa: CAISETGVHYGYTF; cdr3_nt: TGTGCCATCAGTGAGACAGGGGTCCACTATGGCTACACCTTC; d_call: TRBD1; v_call: TRBV10-3; j_call: TRBJ1-2; clone_size: few
cdr3_aa: CASSFNQRERNTGELFF; cdr3_nt: TGTGCCAGCAGTTTCAACCAGCGGGAGCGGAACACCGGGGAGCTGTTTTTT; d_call: TRBD2; v_call: TRBV6-2/TRBV6-3; j_call: TRBJ2-2; clone_size: many
cdr3_aa: CASSYSKRTEAFF; cdr3_nt: TGTGCCAGCAGTTACTCGAAGAGGACTGAAGCTTTCTTT; d_call: .; v_call: TRBV6-2/TRBV6-3; j_call: TRBJ1-1; clone_size: many
cdr3_aa: CASSVTGGSLLYGYTF; cdr3_nt: TGTGCCAGCAGTGTAACAGGGGGCTCTCTTCTCTATGGCTACACCTTC; d_call: TRBD1; v_call: TRBV2; j_call: TRBJ1-2; clone_size: many
cdr3_aa: CASSARHGSYEQYF; cdr3_nt: TGTGCCAGCAGCGCAAGACACGGCTCCTACGAGCAGTACTTC; d_call: .; v_call: TRBV7-2; j_call: TRBJ2-7; clone_size: .
cdr3_aa: CASREHLAEPRAHNEQFF; cdr3_nt: TGTGCCAGCAGGGAACACCTAGCGGAGCCTCGAGCCCACAATGAGCAGTTCTTC; d_call: TRBD2; v_call: TRBV6-1; j_call: TRBJ2-1; clone_size: many
cdr3_aa: CASAPPSSYEQYF; cdr3_nt: TGTGCCAGCGCCCCTCCATCGTCTTACGAGCAGTACTTC; d_call: .; v_call: TRBV6-1; j_call: TRBJ2-7; clone_size: .
cdr3_aa: CASSLGMDGSRELFF; cdr3_nt: TGCGCCAGCAGCTTGGGAATGGACGGTTCCAGGGAGCTGTTTTTT; d_call: .; v_call: TRBV5-1; j_call: TRBJ2-2; clone_size: many
cdr3_aa: CASSPGAGREDLANYGYTF; cdr3_nt: TGTGCCAGTAGTCCCGGAGCAGGGAGGGAGGACCTGGCTAACTATGGCTACACCTTC; d_call: .; v_call: TRBV19; j_call: TRBJ1-2; clone_size: .
cdr3_aa: CASRQGAIPFF; cdr3_nt: TGTGCCAGCAGACAGGGGGCCATTCCTTTCTTT; d_call: TRBD1; v_call: TRBV6-1; j_call: TRBJ1-1; clone_size: .
cdr3_aa: CASSRGPYYEQYF; cdr3_nt: TGTGCCAGCAGTCGGGGACCTTACTACGAGCAGTACTTC; d_call: .; v_call: TRBV12-3/TRBV12-4; j_call: TRBJ2-7; clone_size: many
cdr3_aa: CATSDPHSGTGEGETQYF; cdr3_nt: TGTGCCACCAGTGATCCCCATTCCGGGACAGGCGAAGGGGAGACCCAGTACTTC; d_call: TRBD1; v_call: TRBV24-1; j_call: TRBJ2-5; clone_size: many
cdr3_aa: CASSSGGFGTYEQYF; cdr3_nt: TGTGCCAGCTCAAGTGGGGGGTTCGGGACCTACGAGCAGTACTTC; d_call: .; v_call: TRBV18; j_call: TRBJ2-7; clone_size: .
cdr3_aa: CASSPNRAWVGYSPLHF; cdr3_nt: TGTGCCAGCAGCCCCAACAGGGCGTGGGTCGGATATTCACCCCTCCACTTT; d_call: .; v_call: TRBV14; j_call: TRBJ1-6; clone_size: .
cdr3_aa: CASSLRRAGANEKLFF; cdr3_nt: TGTGCCAGCAGTTTACGCAGGGCGGGGGCTAATGAAAAACTGTTTTTT; d_call: .; v_call: TRBV28; j_call: TRBJ1-4; clone_size: .
cdr3_aa: CSALLADPFGETQYF; cdr3_nt: TGCAGTGCTCTTCTAGCGGACCCTTTCGGGGAGACCCAGTACTTC; d_call: TRBD2; v_call: TRBV20-1; j_call: TRBJ2-5; clone_size: .
cdr3_aa: CASSQGGTRGGLVIPSYNEQFF; cdr3_nt: TGTGCCAGCAGCCAAGGGGGGACTCGCGGGGGACTAGTTATTCCCTCCTACAATGAGCAGTTCTTC; d_call: TRBD2; v_call: TRBV3-1; j_call: TRBJ2-1; clone_size: many
cdr3_aa: CASSPGTGGEYGYTF; cdr3_nt: TGTGCCAGCAGCCCCGGGACAGGGGGCGAATATGGCTACACCTTC; d_call: TRBD1; v_call: TRBV6-1; j_call: TRBJ1-2; clone_size: few
cdr3_aa: CASSSWGKTMNTEAFF; cdr3_nt: TGTGCCAGCAGCTCCTGGGGGAAAACCATGAACACTGAAGCTTTCTTT; d_call: .; v_call: TRBV7-9; j_call: TRBJ1-1; clone_size: .
cdr3_aa: CASGLVPENTEAFF; cdr3_nt: TGTGCTAGTGGTTTGGTGCCGGAGAACACTGAAGCTTTCTTT; d_call: .; v_call: TRBV12-5; j_call: TRBJ1-1; clone_size: many
cdr3_aa: CAWSRQPGLSPLHF; cdr3_nt: TGTGCCTGGAGTAGACAACCGGGGCTTTCACCCCTCCACTTT; d_call: .; v_call: TRBV30; j_call: TRBJ1-6; clone_size: few
cdr3_aa: CASGVNRGIATTGELFF; cdr3_nt: TGTGCCAGCGGGGTTAATAGGGGGATAGCGACCACCGGGGAGCTGTTTTTT; d_call: .; v_call: TRBV2; j_call: TRBJ2-2; clone_size: few
cdr3_aa: CAGSGWGAGELFF; cdr3_nt: TGTGCCGGATCAGGATGGGGCGCCGGGGAGCTGTTTTTT; d_call: .; v_call: TRBV28; j_call: TRBJ2-2; clone_size: .
cdr3_aa: CASSYFHYEQYF; cdr3_nt: TGTGCCAGCAGTTACTTTCACTACGAGCAGTACTTC; d_call: .; v_call: TRBV6-2/TRBV6-3; j_call: TRBJ2-7; clone_size: many